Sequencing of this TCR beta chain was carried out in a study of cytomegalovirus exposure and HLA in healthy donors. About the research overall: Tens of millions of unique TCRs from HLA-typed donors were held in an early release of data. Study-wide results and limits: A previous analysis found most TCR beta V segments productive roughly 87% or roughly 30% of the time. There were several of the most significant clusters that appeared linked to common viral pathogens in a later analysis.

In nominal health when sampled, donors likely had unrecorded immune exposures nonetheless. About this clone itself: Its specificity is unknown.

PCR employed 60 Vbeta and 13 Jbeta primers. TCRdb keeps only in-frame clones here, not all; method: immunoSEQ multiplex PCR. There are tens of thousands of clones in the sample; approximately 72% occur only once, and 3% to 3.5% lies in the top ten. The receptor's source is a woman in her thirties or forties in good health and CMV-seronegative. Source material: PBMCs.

CDR3 loop: CASSIWTGGNTEAFF. Here the CDR3 DNA reads TGTGCCAGCAGCATCTGGACAGGGGGGAACACTGAAGCTTTCTTT. The V and J genes are TRBV7-9 and TRBJ1-1; 10 bases align to TRBD1. This CDR3 spans 15 amino acids. The V gene's germline CDR1 is SEHNR and CDR2 FQNEAQ (reference sequence). Losses at the gene ends were 5 bases for V and 1 base for J; bases not matched to a gene: 4.